The sequence of this T cell receptor (beta chain) was determined in a study of shared clonotypes between healthy human individuals. The study, taken as a whole, reports: Non-shared clonotypes displayed generation probabilities falling below those of clonotypes present in all four donors.

Samples underwent the assay at deep level. Each replicate PCR on the sorted subsets used about 220 ng DNA (about 30,000 T cell genomes). Sequenced by immunoSEQ multiplex PCR; TCRdb stores in-frame clones only, minus some. Here the sample spans hundreds of thousands of clones, roughly 95% being singletons. The CDR3 loop spans 16 amino acids. Deletions cut 6 bases from V and 1 base from J, with 16 bases between. The germline gives CDR1 LNHDA, CDR2 SQIVND (reference sequence). Regarding this clone: The antigen remains unidentified.

This chain joins TRBV19 and TRBJ1-5; D gene uncertain. This clonotype was sampled from a woman in her 30s in good health. The sequenced material came from naive CD4+ T cells sorted from blood. Subset: CD45RA+ positively selected. CDR3 bases: TGTGCCAGTAGGCCAAAGCAGGCCTCGAGCAATCAGCCCCAGCATTTT. Its translation: CASRPKQASSNQPQHF.